Listed below are T cell receptor beta chains from one sample, sequenced in a study of yellow fever vaccine responses in identical twins. TCRdb re-called the RT-PCR reads with MiXCR, one entry per CDR3 protein. The table has about 21,000 distinct CDR3 sequences, under 85% seen once. Sequences were derived from T cells from blood (PBMCs), unsorted or a sorted subset (not recorded which), sampled before or after yellow fever vaccination (not recorded which). The receptors stem from a woman between 18 and 29 years old who received the yellow fever vaccine. CDR3s include the opening cysteine and the closing phenylalanine or tryptophan. D genes are given only for firm matches. Size tells how often a clone was seen (once, few, many) or the class of an expanded clone, and some rows leave it out.

j_call v_call clone_size d_call cdr3_nt cdr3_aa
TRBJ2-7 TRBV20-1 NA TRBD2 TGCAGTGCTAGAGAGGCGAGCGGGAGTTTTTACGAGCAGTACTTC CSAREASGSFYEQYF
TRBJ1-1 TRBV12-3/TRBV12-4 NA NA TGTGCCAGCAGTTCAAGGCAGACCACTGAAGCTTTCTTT CASSSRQTTEAFF
TRBJ1-4 TRBV6-1 NA TRBD1 TGTGCCAGCAGTCAGTTTGGGACAGTTGGTGAAAAACTGTTTTTT CASSQFGTVGEKLFF
TRBJ2-7 TRBV19 NA NA TGTGCCAGTATGGGAAACTACGAGCAGTACTTC CASMGNYEQYF
TRBJ2-3 TRBV11-3 NA TRBD2 TGTGCCAGCAGCTTAGTGGGACTACCCACAGATACGCAGTATTTT CASSLVGLPTDTQYF
TRBJ2-2 TRBV27 once NA TGTGCCAGCACTCTCGATACGAACACCGGGGAGCTGTTTTTT CASTLDTNTGELFF
TRBJ2-5 TRBV5-1 NA NA TGCGCCAGCAGCTCAACCGAAGGCCAAGAGACCCAGTACTTC CASSSTEGQETQYF
TRBJ2-2 TRBV5-5 NA NA TGTGCCAGCAGCTTGGGTCCGAACACCGGGGAGCTGTTTTTT CASSLGPNTGELFF
TRBJ2-5 TRBV11-2 NA TRBD2 TGTGCCAGCAGCTTAGTCCCGAGCGGGGGCAAAGAGACCCAGTACTTC CASSLVPSGGKETQYF
TRBJ1-5 TRBV7-9 NA NA TGTGTCAGCAGCTTAGTGTCCAGGGGAAACAATCAGCCCCAGCATTTT CVSSLVSRGNNQPQHF
TRBJ2-7 TRBV10-1 NA NA TGCGCCAGCAGTATGACGGGCCCCTACGAGCAGTACTTC CASSMTGPYEQYF
TRBJ2-1 TRBV10-1 NA TRBD2 TGCGCCAGCAGTCAAGAGACTAGCGCCATTAATGAGCAGTTCTTC CASSQETSAINEQFF
TRBJ2-1 TRBV12-3/TRBV12-4 NA NA TGTGCCAGCAGCACCTCCAATGAGCAGTTCTTC CASSTSNEQFF
TRBJ2-1 TRBV4-2 once TRBD2 TGTGCCAGCAGCCAAGCTTTGGGCGGGGGGGCCCGTGAGCAGTTCTTC CASSQALGGGAREQFF
TRBJ2-1 TRBV27 NA NA TGTGCCAGCAGTCCCCCCAACTACAATGAGCAGTTCTTC CASSPPNYNEQFF